The clone carrying this TCR beta chain came up a few times. As yet, its antigen is unknown. Patients selected for sequencing had displayed CD8+CD57+ cell expansion by flow cytometry. Every patient presented with severe acquired aplastic anemia. Blood was sampled before the patients had received any therapy. These data come from a study of CD8+CD57+ T cells in acquired aplastic anemia. Germline V CDR1 and CDR2: KGHDR, SFDVKD. V was trimmed by 4 bases and J by 6 bases, leaving 8 bases between them. The CDR3 covers 12 residues. Study-level results: Patients and controls had in common approximately 30 CD8+ CDR3 sequences. Significance was not reached for CD8+ Simpson's diversity between patients and controls.

TCR beta VDJ and CDR3 profiles were obtained from a genomic DNA template. MiXCR, applied by TCRdb to the reads, yields one record per CDR3 protein. The data hold around 150,000 distinct CDR3 sequences, with about 50% observed a single time. This clonotype originated in a human donor with aplastic anemia. Sequenced: sorted CD4+, CD8+, or CD8+CD57+ T cells (not recorded which) from PBMCs. This chain joins TRBV24-1 and TRBJ1-2; D is possibly TRBD1 (5 bases). CDR3 DNA: TGTGCCACCAGTGAAGACAGAAATGGCTACACCTTC. Protein product: CATSEDRNGYTF.